These 5 T cell receptor beta chains were sequenced from one sample in a study of technical replicates of blood from a handful of donors. Generated by immunoSEQ multiplex PCR, the TCRdb table keeps only in-frame clones and is missing some. This sample has tens of thousands of clones; approximately 92% occur once, and the top ten carry 0.4% to 0.5%. The material sequenced was T cells isolated from PBMCs. The receptors derive from a human donor in good health.

The V call is TRBV5-1, the J call TRBJ2-3; 8 nucleotides agree with TRBD1. CDR1 SGHRS and CDR2 YFSETQ come from the germline V gene. This CDR3 contains 16 residues. V dropped 0 bases and J dropped 0; count of bases not matched to a gene: 3. Written as DNA, the CDR3 is TGCGCCAGCAGCTTGGCCCAGGGGGCTAGCACAGATACGCAGTATTTT. This translates into CASSLAQGASTDTQYF.

CDR3 DNA sequence: TGTGCCTGGAGTGTTGGGGGGGCGGTGGCTTTCTTT. Protein product: CAWSVGGAVAFF. V is TRBV30 and J is TRBJ1-1; maybe TRBD1 (6 bases). The V gene lost 0 bases and the J gene lost 11 bases, with 13 bases spanning the gap. This CDR3 comprises 12 residues. In germline, CDR1 is GTSNPN, CDR2 SVGIG (reference sequence).

The chain uses TRBV2 and TRBJ2-5, with 16 bases that match TRBD2. The V segment lost 6 bases and the J segment 5 bases; nucleotides outside the gene matches: 3. This CDR3 region has 15 residues. The germline V gene encodes CDR1 SNHLY and CDR2 FYNNEI. The DNA of the CDR3 is TGTGCCAGCAGGGGACTAGCGGGAGGGGAGGAGACCCAGTACTTC. Amino acid sequence: CASRGLAGGEETQYF.

This chain links TRBV27 with TRBJ2-3; 9 bases are a match to TRBD2. Germline CDR1 and CDR2: MNHEY and SMNVEV (reference sequence). The CDR3 extends over 16 amino acids. The V gene end was trimmed by 4 bases and the J gene end by 1 base; junction bases not matched to a gene: 6. The CDR3 protein is CASSSLRLAGTDTQYF. The CDR3 nucleotides read TGTGCCAGCAGTTCCCTTAGACTAGCGGGCACAGATACGCAGTATTTT.

The rearrangement uses TRBV6-5 and TRBJ2-7; 7 bases match TRBD2. V shed 6 bases, J shed 2 bases, and the junction held 10 bases outside the gene matches. The germline V gene encodes CDR1 MNHEY and CDR2 SVGAGI. This CDR3 spans 15 amino acids. The CDR3 protein is CASRGGAGIPYEQYF. CDR3 in DNA: TGTGCCAGCAGGGGGGGAGCGGGAATTCCCTACGAGCAGTACTTC.